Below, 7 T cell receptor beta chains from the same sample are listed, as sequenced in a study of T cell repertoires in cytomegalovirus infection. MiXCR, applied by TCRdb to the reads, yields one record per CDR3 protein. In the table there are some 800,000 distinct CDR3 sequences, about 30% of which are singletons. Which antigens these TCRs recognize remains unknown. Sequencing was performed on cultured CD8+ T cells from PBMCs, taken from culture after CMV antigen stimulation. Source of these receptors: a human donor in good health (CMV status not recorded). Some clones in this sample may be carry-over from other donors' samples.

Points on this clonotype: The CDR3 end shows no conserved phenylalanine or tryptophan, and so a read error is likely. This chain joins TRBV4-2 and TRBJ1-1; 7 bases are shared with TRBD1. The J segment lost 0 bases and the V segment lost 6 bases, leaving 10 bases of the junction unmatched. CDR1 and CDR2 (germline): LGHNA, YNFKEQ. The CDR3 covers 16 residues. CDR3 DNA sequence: TGTGCCAGCAGACGTGGTACGGGACAGCTGAACACTGAAGCTTTCTAT. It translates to CASRRGTGQLNTEAFY.

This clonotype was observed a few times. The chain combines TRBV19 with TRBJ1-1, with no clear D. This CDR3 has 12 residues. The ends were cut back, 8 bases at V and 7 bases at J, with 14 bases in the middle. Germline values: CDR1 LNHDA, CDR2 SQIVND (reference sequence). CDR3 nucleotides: TGTGCCAGTTATAATGTGGCAGATGAAGCTTTCTTT. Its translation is CASYNVADEAFF.

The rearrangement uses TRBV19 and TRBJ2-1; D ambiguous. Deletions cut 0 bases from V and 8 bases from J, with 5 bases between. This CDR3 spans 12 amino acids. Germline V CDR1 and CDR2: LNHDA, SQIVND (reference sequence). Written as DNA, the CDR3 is TGTGCCAGTAGTATAGATGACGATGAGCAGTTCTTC. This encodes CASSIDDDEQFF.

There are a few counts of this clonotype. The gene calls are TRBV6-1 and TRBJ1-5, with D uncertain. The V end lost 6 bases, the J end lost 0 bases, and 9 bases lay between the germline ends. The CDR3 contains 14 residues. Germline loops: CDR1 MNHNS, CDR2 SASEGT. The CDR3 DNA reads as TGTGCCAGCAGGGATAGACATAGCAATCAGCCCCAGCATTTT. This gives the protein CASRDRHSNQPQHF.

As DNA, the CDR3 is TGCGCCAGCAGCTTGACAGGGATGGACACTGAAGCTTTCTTT. It specifies CASSLTGMDTEAFF. The J gene is TRBJ1-1, the V gene TRBV5-1; TRBD1 is a possible D gene (6 bases). Trimming removed 1 base at V and 3 bases at J, with 10 bases between. The CDR3 totals 14 residues. Germline CDR1 is SGHRS and CDR2 is YFSETQ.

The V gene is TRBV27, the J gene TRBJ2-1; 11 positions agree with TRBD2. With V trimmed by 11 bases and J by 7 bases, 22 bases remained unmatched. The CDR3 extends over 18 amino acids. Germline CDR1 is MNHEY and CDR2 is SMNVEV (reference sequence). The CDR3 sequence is CASRPGLGFSGGANEQFF. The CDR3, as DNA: TGTGCCTCCCGCCCGGGGTTGGGGTTTAGCGGGGGGGCTAATGAGCAGTTCTTC.

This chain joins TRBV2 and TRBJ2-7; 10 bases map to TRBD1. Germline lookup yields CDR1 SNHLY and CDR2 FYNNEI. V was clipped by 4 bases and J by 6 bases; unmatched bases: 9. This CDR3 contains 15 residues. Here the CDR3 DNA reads TGTGCCAGCAGTGCCGGGACAGGGGCAAGAGGCGAGCAGTACGTC. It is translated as CASSAGTGARGEQYV.